The entry that follows covers one T cell receptor (beta chain) sequence. A few counts support this clone. Its antigen is not yet known. Nothing much larger sits one base from this clone, and base qualities are not available. Genomic DNA was isolated from the sorted cells so that the TCRbeta CDR3 region could be sequenced. The immunoSEQ Assay was used to sequence the TCRbeta CDR3 regions. The table was pulled from immuneACCESS by TCRdb, which kept in-frame rearrangements only. Such tables lose some clones; where checked, under half of the loss comes from unresolved V genes, and the rest has no known cause. Across this sample there are about 12,000 clones, with roughly 80% seen only once. The leading ten clones occupy about 29% of the sample. This entry is derived from a study of OX40 agonist ivuxolimab in advanced cancers. About the study as a whole: The costimulatory receptor OX40 (CD134) was targeted by ivuxolimab, a fully human IgG2 agonistic monoclonal antibody. The point of sequencing TCRbeta in the periphery was to test whether ivuxolimab changed TCR sequence diversity and drove clonal T-cell expansion. The paper reports the monotherapy dose-escalation portion (N of about 54 patients) of the phase I ivuxolimab trial. In the dose-escalation cohort, 65% to 85% of patients were male, and the mean age was 60 years with a range of about 20 to 90. Patients were allowed to have had prior anti-PD-1, anti-PD-L1 or anti-CTLA-4 therapy, and around 43% of the dose-escalation patients had been treated with checkpoint inhibitors. Partial responses occurred in three dose-escalation patients: two with cutaneous melanoma and one with hepatocellular carcinoma. Among the roughly 52 dose-escalation patients, about 19 had hepatocellular carcinoma, approximately 15 melanoma, 9 renal cell carcinoma and 9 head and neck cancer. Intravenous ivuxolimab was administered to patients every 2 weeks at six dose levels: 0.01, 0.1, 0.3, 1.5, 3 and 10 mg/kg.

Findings and caveats that apply to the study as a whole: Low levels of normalized T-cell clonal expansion were also seen in some nonresponding patients. In partial responders in the 0.1-3.0 mg/kg groups, normalized peripheral clonal expansion was found to be among the lowest, especially among CD8+ T cells. Which antigens the clonally expanded peripheral T cells were specific for was not determined. On average, CD8+ T cells showed more expanded clones than CD4+ T cells after ivuxolimab. At doses of 0.1 to 3.0 mg/kg, clonal expansion of both CD4+ and CD8+ T cells in blood was seen between baseline and week 6.

Inclusive of the bounding cysteine and phenylalanine, the CDR3 is 14 residues long. The read is trimmed to its CDR3 DNA, 42 bases read in frame from base 1. The germline V gene encodes CDR1 MNHEY and CDR2 SMNVEV (reference sequence). Clipping removes 4 bases from V and 5 bases from J, with 4 as the unmatched junction base count. The trial excluded patients who had a history of autoimmune disease or who were on systemic immunosuppression. Peripheral blood for TCR sequencing was drawn from every dose cohort at baseline, at cycle 4 day 1 and at cycle 7 day 1. The samples were drawn from a first-in-human, open-label, multicenter phase I dose-escalation trial of ivuxolimab. The trial enrolled adults with locally advanced or metastatic head and neck squamous cell, hepatocellular, melanoma or renal cell carcinoma. Before TCR sequencing, CD4+ T cells and CD8+ T cells were sorted from peripheral blood as separate populations.

This receptor chain uses TRBV27 and TRBJ1-1, with 10 bases aligning to TRBD1. The material was CD4+ or CD8+ T cells sorted from blood, obtained in a trial of the OX40 agonist ivuxolimab. This TCR was sampled from an adult with an advanced solid tumor such as melanoma, head and neck, liver or kidney cancer. The base sequence is TGTGCCAGCAGTTCCGGGACAGGGGTGACTGAAGCTTTCTTT. Protein translation: CASSSGTGVTEAFF.